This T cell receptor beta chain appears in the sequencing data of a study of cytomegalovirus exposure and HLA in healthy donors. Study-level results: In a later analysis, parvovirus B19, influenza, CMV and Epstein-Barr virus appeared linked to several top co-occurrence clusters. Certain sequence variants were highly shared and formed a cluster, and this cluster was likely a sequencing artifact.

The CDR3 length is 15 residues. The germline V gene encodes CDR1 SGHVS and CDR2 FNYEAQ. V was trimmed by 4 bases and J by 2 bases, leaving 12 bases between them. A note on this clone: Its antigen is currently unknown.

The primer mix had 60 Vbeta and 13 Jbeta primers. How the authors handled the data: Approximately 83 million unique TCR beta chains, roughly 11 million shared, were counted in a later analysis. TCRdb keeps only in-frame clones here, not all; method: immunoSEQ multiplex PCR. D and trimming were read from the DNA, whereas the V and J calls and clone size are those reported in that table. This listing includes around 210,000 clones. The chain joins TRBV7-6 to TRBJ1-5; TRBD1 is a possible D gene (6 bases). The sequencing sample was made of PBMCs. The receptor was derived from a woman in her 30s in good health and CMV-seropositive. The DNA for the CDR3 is TGTGCCAGCAGCTCAGCAGGGGAACGCAATCAGCCCCAGCATTTT. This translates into CASSSAGERNQPQHF.